Presented here are 8 T cell receptor beta chains from one specimen sequenced in a study of CD8 T cells in Susac syndrome. RNA in amounts of roughly 0.5 to 1 ug was reverse transcribed with random hexamers. TCRdb passed the immunoSEQ multiplex PCR reads through MiXCR, listing each CDR3 protein once. The data show around 180,000 distinct CDR3 sequences, with around 95% seen just once and 0.15% to 0.2% held by the top ten. Sequencing was done on a sample of CD8+ T cells from PBMCs. These receptors originate from a human donor with multiple sclerosis.

This clonotype was observed a few times. This chain connects TRBV5-6 to TRBJ1-1; the D gene is possibly TRBD1 (5 bases). The CDR3 runs 12 residues. With 4 bases removed from V and 4 bases from J, the gap between germline ends came to 8 bases. In germline, CDR1 is SGHDT, CDR2 YYEEEE. The CDR3 nucleotides read TGTGCCAGCAGCCAGGGCAGCACTGAAGCTTTCTTT. The encoded protein is CASSQGSTEAFF.

The V gene is TRBV2, the J gene TRBJ2-2; 9 bases align to TRBD1. This CDR3 has 15 residues. Germline CDR1 and CDR2: SNHLY and FYNNEI. The trim removed 6 bases at V and 7 bases at J, leaving 9 bases unmatched. CDR3 coding DNA: TGTGCCAGCAGCTTTAACAGGGGGCTGGACGGGGAGCTGTTTTTT. Residues: CASSFNRGLDGELFF. Full variable domain (remainder filled in from reference TRBV2 and TRBJ2-2): EPEVTQTPSHQVTQMGQEVILRCVPISNHLYFYWYRQILGQKVEFLVSFYNNEISEKSEIFDDQFSVERPDGSNFTLKIRSTKLEDSAMYFCASSFNRGLDGELFFGEGSRLTVL.

J is TRBJ2-3 and V is TRBV4-2; TRBD2 agrees at 9 bases. V lost 4 bases, J lost 2 bases, and 4 bases stayed unmatched. CDR1 is LGHNA and CDR2 is YNFKEQ in the germline V gene. CDR3 size: 15 residues. The CDR3 DNA is TGTGCCAGCAGCCCGCCGGGACTAGCCACAGATACGCAGTATTTT. Protein: CASSPPGLATDTQYF.

The chain combines TRBV24-1 with TRBJ1-2, with no clear D. Trimming stripped 4 bases from V and 7 bases from J, with 24 bases between. The CDR3 loop spans 17 amino acids. Germline V CDR1 and CDR2: KGHDR, SFDVKD. CDR3 sequence: CATSDPIRKQVSSGYTF. The CDR3, as DNA: TGTGCCACCAGTGACCCTATACGAAAGCAGGTTTCCTCTGGCTACACCTTC.

This sequence joins TRBV27 and TRBJ2-1; TRBD1 is a possible D gene (5 bases). Germline CDR1 and CDR2: MNHEY and SMNVEV (reference sequence). The length of the CDR3 is 14 residues. V dropped 6 bases and J dropped 4 bases, with 13 bases sitting between them. The CDR3, as DNA: TGTGCCAGCAGCCACTTAGGGGTATACAATGAGCAGTTCTTC. This gives the protein CASSHLGVYNEQFF.

This chain uses TRBV10-3 with TRBJ2-7, with D possibly matching TRBD2 (5 bases). The CDR3 runs 13 residues. The germline V and J ends were trimmed by 6 bases and 3 bases, with 12 bases remaining between them. The germline V gene encodes CDR1 ENHRY and CDR2 SYGVKD. CDR3 amino acids: CAIRSGESYEQYF. CDR3 nucleotides: TGTGCCATCAGATCCGGGGAAAGCTACGAGCAGTACTTC.

This clonotype came up once. The chain recombines TRBV7-9 with TRBJ2-7; 8 nucleotides match TRBD2. Losses at the gene ends were 3 bases for V and 0 bases for J; bases not matched to a gene: 7. Germline CDR1 reads SEHNR; CDR2 reads FQNEAQ (reference sequence). CDR3 length equals 16 residues. CDR3 nucleotides: TGTGCCAGCAGCTTCGATAGCGGGATGAGCTCCTACGAGCAGTACTTC. Residues: CASSFDSGMSSYEQYF. Full variable domain (rest looked up from reference TRBV7-9 and TRBJ2-7): DTGVSQNPRHKITKRGQNVTFRCDPISEHNRLYWYRQTLGQGPEFLTYFQNEAQLEKSRLLSDRFSAERPKGSFSTLEIQRTEQGDSAMYLCASSFDSGMSSYEQYFGPGTRLTVT.

CDR3 coding DNA: TGTGCCAGCAGCAAATCCGGGGGACCGACTGAAGCTTTCTTT. This encodes CASSKSGGPTEAFF. J is TRBJ1-1 and V is TRBV9, with D possibly matching TRBD1 (5 bases). This CDR3 has 14 amino acids. Looked up from germline, CDR1 is SGDLS and CDR2 is YYNGEE. Trimming took off 4 bases at V and 5 bases at J, with 15 bases between the two ends.